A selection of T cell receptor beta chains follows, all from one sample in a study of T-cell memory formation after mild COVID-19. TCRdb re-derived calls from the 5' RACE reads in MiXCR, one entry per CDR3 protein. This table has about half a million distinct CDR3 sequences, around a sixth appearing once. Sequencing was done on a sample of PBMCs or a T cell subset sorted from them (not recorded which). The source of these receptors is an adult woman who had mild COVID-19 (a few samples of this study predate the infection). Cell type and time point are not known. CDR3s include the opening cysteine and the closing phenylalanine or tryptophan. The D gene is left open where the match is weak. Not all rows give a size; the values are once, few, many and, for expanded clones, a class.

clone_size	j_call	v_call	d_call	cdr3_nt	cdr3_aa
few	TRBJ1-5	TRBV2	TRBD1	TGTGCCAGCAGTGGGGACAGGGGAAGTCAGCCCCAGCATTTT	CASSGDRGSQPQHF
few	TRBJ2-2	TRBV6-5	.	TGTGCCAGCAGTTCCCCCGGGACAACGAACACCGGGGAGCTGTTTTTT	CASSSPGTTNTGELFF
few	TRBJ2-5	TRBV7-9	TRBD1	TGTGCCAGCAGCTTAGGCGACAGGGGGACTCGAGAGACCCAGTACTTC	CASSLGDRGTRETQYF
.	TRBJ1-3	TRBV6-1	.	TGTGCCAGCGGACGCCGGGAAAACTTGGACACCATATATTTT	CASGRRENLDTIYF
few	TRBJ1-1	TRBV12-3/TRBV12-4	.	TGTGCCAGCAGTCCCAACAGGGTTTGGACTGAAGCTTTCTTT	CASSPNRVWTEAFF
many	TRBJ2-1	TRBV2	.	TGTGCCAGCAGTGAAGGTCCGGGGGAGCAGTTCTTC	CASSEGPGEQFF
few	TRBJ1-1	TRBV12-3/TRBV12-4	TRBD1	TGTGCCAGCAGAAGGACAGGATGGGAGACTGAAGCTTTCTTT	CASRRTGWETEAFF
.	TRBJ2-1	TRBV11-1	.	TGTGCCAGCAGCCCTAGCGCTGGGCGGGGCAATGAGCAGTTCTTC	CASSPSAGRGNEQFF
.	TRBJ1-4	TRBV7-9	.	TGTGCCAGCAGCCTTCCGCTGGCGGGGTTTGAAAAACTGTTTTTT	CASSLPLAGFEKLFF
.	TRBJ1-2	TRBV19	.	TGTGCCAGTAGACCACCCGGACGGTATGGCTACACCTTC	CASRPPGRYGYTF
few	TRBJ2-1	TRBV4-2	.	TGTGCCAGCAGCAGGGACGACAGCTCCTACAATGAGCAGTTCTTC	CASSRDDSSYNEQFF
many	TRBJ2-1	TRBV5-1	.	TGCGCCAGCAGCTTGTTTGGGTCGAGCTCCTACAATGAGCAGTTCTTC	CASSLFGSSSYNEQFF
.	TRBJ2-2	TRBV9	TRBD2	TGTGCCAGCAGCGTAGGGGCCCCGGGGGGATCGAGCACCGGGGAGCTGTTTTTT	CASSVGAPGGSSTGELFF
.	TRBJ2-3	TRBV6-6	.	TGTGCCAGCAGTTACTCGATTACGGGAGGCACAGATACGCAGTATTTT	CASSYSITGGTDTQYF
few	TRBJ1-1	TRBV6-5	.	TGTGCCAGCAGTTATATCCAGGGAAGCACTGAAGCTTTCTTT	CASSYIQGSTEAFF
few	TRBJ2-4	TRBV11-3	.	TGTGCCAGCAGCACCAACGGGGACATTCAGTACTTC	CASSTNGDIQYF
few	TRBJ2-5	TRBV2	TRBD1	TGTGCCAGCACCCGGGGCAGGGGGCGCCAAGAGACCCAGTACTTC	CASTRGRGRQETQYF
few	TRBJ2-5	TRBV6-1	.	TGTGCCAGCAGTGAAGCGCTTGGGCTCCCGGAGACCCAGTACTTC	CASSEALGLPETQYF
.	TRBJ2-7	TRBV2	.	TGTGCCAGCACCGAACGGGACGCAGCCTACGAGCAGTACTTC	CASTERDAAYEQYF